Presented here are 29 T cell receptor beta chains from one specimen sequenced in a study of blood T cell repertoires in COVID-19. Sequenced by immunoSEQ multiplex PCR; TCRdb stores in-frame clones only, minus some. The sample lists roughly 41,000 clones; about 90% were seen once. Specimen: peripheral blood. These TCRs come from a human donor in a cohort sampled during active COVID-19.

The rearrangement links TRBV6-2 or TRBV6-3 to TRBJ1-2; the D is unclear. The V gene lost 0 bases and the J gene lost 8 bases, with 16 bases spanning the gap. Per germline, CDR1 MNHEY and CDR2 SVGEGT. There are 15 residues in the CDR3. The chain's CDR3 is CASSYSNFAFEGYTF. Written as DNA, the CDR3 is TGTGCCAGCAGTTACTCGAATTTCGCCTTCGAGGGCTACACCTTC.

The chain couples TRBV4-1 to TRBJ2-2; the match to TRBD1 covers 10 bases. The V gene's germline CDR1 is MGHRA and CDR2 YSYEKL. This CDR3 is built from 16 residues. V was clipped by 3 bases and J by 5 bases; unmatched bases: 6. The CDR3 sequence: CASSHAGTGVTGELFF. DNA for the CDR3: TGCGCCAGCAGCCATGCCGGGACAGGGGTAACCGGGGAGCTGTTTTTT.

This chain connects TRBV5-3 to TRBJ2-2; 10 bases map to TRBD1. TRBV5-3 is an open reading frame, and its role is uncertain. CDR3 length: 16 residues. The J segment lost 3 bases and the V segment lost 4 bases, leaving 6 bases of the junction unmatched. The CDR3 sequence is CARSPPGQGYTGELFF. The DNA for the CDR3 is TGTGCCAGAAGCCCCCCGGGACAGGGGTACACCGGGGAGCTGTTTTTT.

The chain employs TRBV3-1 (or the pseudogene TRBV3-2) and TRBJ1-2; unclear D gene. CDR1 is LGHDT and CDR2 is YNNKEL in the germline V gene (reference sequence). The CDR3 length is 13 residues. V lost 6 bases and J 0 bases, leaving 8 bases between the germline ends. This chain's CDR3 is CASRPGANYGYTF. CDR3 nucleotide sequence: TGTGCCAGCAGACCGGGAGCTAACTATGGCTACACCTTC.

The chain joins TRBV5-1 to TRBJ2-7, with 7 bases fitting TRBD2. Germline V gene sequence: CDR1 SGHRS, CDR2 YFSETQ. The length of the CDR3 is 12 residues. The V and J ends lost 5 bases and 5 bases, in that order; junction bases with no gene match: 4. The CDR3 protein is CASRTSRDEQYF. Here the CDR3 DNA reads TGCGCCAGCAGGACTAGCAGGGACGAGCAGTACTTC. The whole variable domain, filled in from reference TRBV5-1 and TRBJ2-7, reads KAGVTQTPRYLIKTRGQQVTLSCSPISGHRSVSWYQQTPGQGLQFLFEYFSETQRNKGNFPGRFSGRQFSNSRSEMNVSTLELGDSALYLCASRTSRDEQYFGPGTRLTVT.

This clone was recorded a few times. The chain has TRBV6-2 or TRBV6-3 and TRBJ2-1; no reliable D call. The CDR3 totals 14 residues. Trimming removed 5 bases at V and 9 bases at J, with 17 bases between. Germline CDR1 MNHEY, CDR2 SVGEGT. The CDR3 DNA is TGTGCCAGCAGTCGCACTACCGCTACGACTGAGCAGTTCTTC. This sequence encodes CASSRTTATTEQFF.

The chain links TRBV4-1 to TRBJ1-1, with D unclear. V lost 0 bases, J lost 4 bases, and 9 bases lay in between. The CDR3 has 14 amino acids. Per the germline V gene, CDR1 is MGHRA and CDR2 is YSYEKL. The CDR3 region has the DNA TGCGCCAGCAGCCAAGATCCCAGTGGCACTGAAGCTTTCTTT. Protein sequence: CASSQDPSGTEAFF.

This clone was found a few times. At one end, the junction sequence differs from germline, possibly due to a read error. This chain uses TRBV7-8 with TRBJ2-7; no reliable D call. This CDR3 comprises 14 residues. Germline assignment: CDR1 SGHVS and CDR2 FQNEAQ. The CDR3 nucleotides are TGTGCCAGCAGCTTAAGTTCAGGTTCCTTCGAGCAGTACTTC. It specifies CASSLSSGSFEQYF.

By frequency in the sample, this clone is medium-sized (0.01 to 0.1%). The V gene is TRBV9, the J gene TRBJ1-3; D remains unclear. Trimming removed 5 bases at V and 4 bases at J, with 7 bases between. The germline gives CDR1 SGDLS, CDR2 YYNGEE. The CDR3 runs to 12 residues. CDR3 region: CASSGLGNTIYF. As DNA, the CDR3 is TGTGCCAGCAGTGGACTGGGAAACACCATATATTTT.

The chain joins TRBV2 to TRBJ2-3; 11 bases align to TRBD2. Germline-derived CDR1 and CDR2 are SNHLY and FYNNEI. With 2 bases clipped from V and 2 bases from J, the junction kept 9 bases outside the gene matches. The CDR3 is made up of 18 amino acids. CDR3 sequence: CASSERLAGGPNTDTQYF. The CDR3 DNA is TGTGCCAGCAGTGAACGGCTAGCGGGGGGCCCGAACACAGATACGCAGTATTTT. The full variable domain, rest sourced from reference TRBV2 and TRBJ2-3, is EPEVTQTPSHQVTQMGQEVILRCVPISNHLYFYWYRQILGQKVEFLVSFYNNEISEKSEIFDDQFSVERPDGSNFTLKIRSTKLEDSAMYFCASSERLAGGPNTDTQYFGPGTRLTVL.

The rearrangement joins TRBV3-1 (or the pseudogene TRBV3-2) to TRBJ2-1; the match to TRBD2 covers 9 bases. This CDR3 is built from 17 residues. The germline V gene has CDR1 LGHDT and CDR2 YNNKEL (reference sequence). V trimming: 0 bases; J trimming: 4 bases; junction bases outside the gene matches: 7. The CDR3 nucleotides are TGTGCCAGCAGCCAAGATGTCGCGGGAGGGGGTTACAATGAGCAGTTCTTC. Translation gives CASSQDVAGGGYNEQFF.

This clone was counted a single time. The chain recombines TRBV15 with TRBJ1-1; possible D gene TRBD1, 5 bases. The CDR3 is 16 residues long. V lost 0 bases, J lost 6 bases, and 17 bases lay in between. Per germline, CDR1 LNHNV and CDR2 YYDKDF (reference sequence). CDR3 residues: CATSRDRQSRGPEAFF. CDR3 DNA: TGTGCCACCAGCAGAGATCGACAAAGTAGGGGCCCTGAAGCTTTCTTT.

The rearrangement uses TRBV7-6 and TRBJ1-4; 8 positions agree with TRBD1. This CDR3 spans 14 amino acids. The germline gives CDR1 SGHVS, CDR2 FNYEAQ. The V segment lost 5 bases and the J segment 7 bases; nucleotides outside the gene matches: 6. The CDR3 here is CASSVGTGGEKLFF. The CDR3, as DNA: TGTGCCAGCAGCGTTGGGACAGGTGGTGAAAAACTGTTTTTT.

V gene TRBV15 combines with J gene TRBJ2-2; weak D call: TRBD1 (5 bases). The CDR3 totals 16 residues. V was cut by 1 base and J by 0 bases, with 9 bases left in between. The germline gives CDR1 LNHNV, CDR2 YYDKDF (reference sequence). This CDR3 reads CATSRVARANTGELFF. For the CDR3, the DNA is TGTGCCACCAGCAGAGTTGCCAGGGCGAACACCGGGGAGCTGTTTTTT.

The CDR3 DNA follows: TGCAGTGCCGCGCCCTCGGGTGAAGCTTTCTTT. Translating it yields CSAAPSGEAFF. The chain couples TRBV20-1 to TRBJ1-1; D is unclear. The CDR3 is made up of 11 amino acids. Germline V gene sequence: CDR1 DFQATT, CDR2 SNEGSKA (reference sequence). The V gene lost 6 bases and the J gene lost 7 bases, with 12 bases spanning the gap.

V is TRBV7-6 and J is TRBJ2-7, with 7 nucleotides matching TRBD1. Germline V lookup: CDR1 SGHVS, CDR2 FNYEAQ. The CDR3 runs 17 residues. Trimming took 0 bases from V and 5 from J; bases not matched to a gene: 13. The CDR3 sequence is CASSLALSVEGADEQYF. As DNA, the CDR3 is TGTGCCAGCAGCTTAGCGCTCTCGGTAGAGGGGGCGGACGAGCAGTACTTC.

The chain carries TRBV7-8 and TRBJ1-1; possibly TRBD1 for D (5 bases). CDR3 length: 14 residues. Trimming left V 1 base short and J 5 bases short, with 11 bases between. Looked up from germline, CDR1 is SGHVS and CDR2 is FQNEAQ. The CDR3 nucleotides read TGTGCCAGCAGCTTAGATGCGGGGGGGACTGAAGCTTTCTTT. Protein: CASSLDAGGTEAFF.

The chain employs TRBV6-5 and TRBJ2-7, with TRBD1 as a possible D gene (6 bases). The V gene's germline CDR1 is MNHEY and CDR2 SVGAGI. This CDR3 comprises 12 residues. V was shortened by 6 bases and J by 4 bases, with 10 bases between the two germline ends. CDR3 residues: CASSQQGYEQYF. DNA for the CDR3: TGTGCCAGCAGCCAACAGGGTTACGAGCAGTACTTC.

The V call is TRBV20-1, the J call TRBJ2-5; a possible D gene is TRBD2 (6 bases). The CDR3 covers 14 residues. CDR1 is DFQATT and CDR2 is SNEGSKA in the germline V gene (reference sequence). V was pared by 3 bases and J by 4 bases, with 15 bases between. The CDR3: CSASVGSMGETQYF. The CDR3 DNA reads TGCAGTGCTAGTGTCGGGAGTATGGGAGAGACCCAGTACTTC.

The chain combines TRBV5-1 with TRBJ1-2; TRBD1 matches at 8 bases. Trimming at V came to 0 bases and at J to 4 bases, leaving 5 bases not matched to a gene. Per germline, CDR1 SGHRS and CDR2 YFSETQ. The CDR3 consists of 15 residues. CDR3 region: CASSLDRGSSYGYTF. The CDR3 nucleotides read TGCGCCAGCAGCTTGGACAGGGGGAGCAGCTATGGCTACACCTTC.

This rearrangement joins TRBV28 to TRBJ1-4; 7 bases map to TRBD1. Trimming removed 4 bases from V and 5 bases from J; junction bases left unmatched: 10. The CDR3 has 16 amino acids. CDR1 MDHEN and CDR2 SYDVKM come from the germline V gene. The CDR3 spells CASSSGQVGVNEKLFF. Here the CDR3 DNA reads TGTGCCAGCAGTTCCGGACAGGTCGGTGTAAATGAAAAACTGTTTTTT.

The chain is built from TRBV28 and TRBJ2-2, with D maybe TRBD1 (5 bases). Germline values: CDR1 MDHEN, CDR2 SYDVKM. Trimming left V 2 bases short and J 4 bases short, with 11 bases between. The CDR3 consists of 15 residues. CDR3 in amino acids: CASSLGAGPTGELFF. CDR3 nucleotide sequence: TGTGCCAGCAGTTTAGGGGCAGGGCCCACCGGGGAGCTGTTTTTT.

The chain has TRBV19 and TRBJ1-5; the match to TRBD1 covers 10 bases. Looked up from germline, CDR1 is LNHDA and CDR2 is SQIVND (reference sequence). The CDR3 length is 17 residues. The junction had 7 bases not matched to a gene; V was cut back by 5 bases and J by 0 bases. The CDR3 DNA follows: TGTGCCAGTAGTGTAACCGGGACAGGGGTTAGCAATCAGCCCCAGCATTTT. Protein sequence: CASSVTGTGVSNQPQHF.

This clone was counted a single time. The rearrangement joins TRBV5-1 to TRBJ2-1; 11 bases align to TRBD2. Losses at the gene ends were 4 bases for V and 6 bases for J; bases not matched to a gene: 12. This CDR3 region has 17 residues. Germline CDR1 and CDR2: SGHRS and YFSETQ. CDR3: CASSPGVAGGPGNEQFF. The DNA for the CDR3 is TGCGCCAGCAGCCCGGGGGTAGCGGGAGGGCCGGGCAATGAGCAGTTCTTC. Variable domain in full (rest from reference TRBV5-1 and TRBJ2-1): KAGVTQTPRYLIKTRGQQVTLSCSPISGHRSVSWYQQTPGQGLQFLFEYFSETQRNKGNFPGRFSGRQFSNSRSEMNVSTLELGDSALYLCASSPGVAGGPGNEQFFGPGTRLTVL.

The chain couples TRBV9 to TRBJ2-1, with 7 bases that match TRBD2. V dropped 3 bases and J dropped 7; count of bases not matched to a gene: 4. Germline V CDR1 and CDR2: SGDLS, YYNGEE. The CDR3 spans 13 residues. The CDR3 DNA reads TGTGCCAGCAGCGCGCGGGGGAGGAATGAGCAGTTCTTC. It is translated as CASSARGRNEQFF.

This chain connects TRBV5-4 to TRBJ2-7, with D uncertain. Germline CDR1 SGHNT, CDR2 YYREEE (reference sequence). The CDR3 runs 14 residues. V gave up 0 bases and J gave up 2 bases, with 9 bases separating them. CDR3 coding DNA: TGTGCCAGCAGCTTGGACTACAAGACCTACGAGCAGTACTTC. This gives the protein CASSLDYKTYEQYF.

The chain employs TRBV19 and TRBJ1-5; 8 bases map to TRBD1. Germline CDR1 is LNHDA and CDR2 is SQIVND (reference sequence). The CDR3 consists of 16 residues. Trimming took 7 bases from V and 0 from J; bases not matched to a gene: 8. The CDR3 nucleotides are TGTGCCAGTACCCTCGGACAGGGAAATAGCAATCAGCCCCAGCATTTT. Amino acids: CASTLGQGNSNQPQHF.

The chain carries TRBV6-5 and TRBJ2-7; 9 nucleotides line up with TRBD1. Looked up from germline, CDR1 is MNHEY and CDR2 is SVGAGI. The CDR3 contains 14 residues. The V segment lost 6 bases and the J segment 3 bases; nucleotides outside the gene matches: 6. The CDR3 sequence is CASSPQGAGYEQYF. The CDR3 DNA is TGTGCCAGCAGCCCACAGGGGGCGGGCTACGAGCAGTACTTC.

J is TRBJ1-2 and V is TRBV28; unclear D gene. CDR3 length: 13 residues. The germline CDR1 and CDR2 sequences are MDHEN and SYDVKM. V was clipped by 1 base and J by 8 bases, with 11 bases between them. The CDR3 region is CASSLSPEGGYTF. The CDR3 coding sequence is TGTGCCAGCAGTTTATCTCCGGAGGGCGGCTACACCTTC.